Below, one T cell receptor (beta chain) is given with its context. The antigen it recognizes is unknown. Per-nucleotide qualities are absent, and no much larger clonotype sits a single base away. The germline V gene yields SQVTM for CDR1 and ANQGSEA for CDR2. Inclusive of the bounding cysteine and phenylalanine, the CDR3 is 14 residues long. Just the 42-base CDR3 DNA is kept, in frame starting at base 1. V drops 7 bases and J drops 0 bases, leaving 15 bases in between. The sample belongs to a study of OX40 agonist ivuxolimab in advanced cancers. The study in broad terms: Ivuxolimab was an agonistic, fully human IgG2 monoclonal antibody directed against OX40 (CD134), a costimulatory receptor. Intravenous ivuxolimab was administered to patients every 2 weeks at six dose levels: 0.01, 0.1, 0.3, 1.5, 3 and 10 mg/kg. Of the roughly 53 patients in dose escalation, 19 had hepatocellular carcinoma, about 15 had melanoma, 9 had renal cell carcinoma and 9 had head and neck cancer. In the dose-escalation cohort, roughly 80% of patients were male, and the mean age was around 60 years, with a range of 23 to 79. Patients were allowed to have had prior anti-PD-1, anti-PD-L1 or anti-CTLA-4 therapy, and 40% of the dose-escalation patients had previously received checkpoint inhibitors. Partial responses occurred in three dose-escalation patients, of whom one had hepatocellular carcinoma and two had cutaneous melanoma. Peripheral TCRbeta sequencing was intended to test whether TCR sequence diversity was altered and clonal T-cell expansion was caused by ivuxolimab. The paper reports the monotherapy dose-escalation portion (N ≈ 50 patients) of the phase I ivuxolimab trial. The full study reports these points: Low levels of normalized T-cell clonal expansion were also shown by some nonresponding patients. In the 0.1-3.0 mg/kg groups, partial responders had among the lowest normalized peripheral clonal expansion, particularly in CD8+ T cells. On average, CD8+ T cells showed more expanded clones than CD4+ T cells after ivuxolimab. The antigen specificity of the peripheral T cells that underwent clonal expansion was not determined. At doses from 0.1 to 3.0 mg/kg, clonal expansion was seen in both CD4+ and CD8+ blood T cells between baseline and week 6.

Genomic DNA was extracted from sorted cells for sequencing of the TCRbeta CDR3 region. The immunoSEQ Assay was used for sequencing of TCRbeta CDR3 regions. The clones in this table, taken by TCRdb from immuneACCESS, are in-frame only. Not every clone is retained; where verified, under half of the shortfall comes from an unresolved V gene, and the cause of the rest is unknown. The sample contains under 100,000 clones, about 85% of them found a single time. Around 2.4% of the sample lies in the top ten. Patients with a history of autoimmune disease or receiving systemic immunosuppression were excluded from the trial. Peripheral blood for TCR sequencing was drawn from every dose cohort at baseline, at cycle 4 day 1 and at cycle 7 day 1. The samples were drawn from a first-in-human, open-label, multicenter phase I dose-escalation trial of ivuxolimab. Adults with locally advanced or metastatic melanoma, renal cell carcinoma, hepatocellular carcinoma or head and neck squamous cell carcinoma were enrolled in the trial. Before TCR sequencing, CD4+ and CD8+ T cells were separately sorted from peripheral blood.

The sequence was collected from an adult with an advanced solid tumor such as melanoma, head and neck, liver or kidney cancer. Sequenced material: CD4+ or CD8+ T cells sorted from blood, taken in a trial of the OX40 agonist ivuxolimab. The chain links TRBV29-1 with TRBJ1-1; 5 matching bases give a weak D call of TRBD1. The CDR3 in this case is CSAQTSRVNTEAFF. The nucleotide sequence is given as TGCAGCGCTCAAACATCCAGGGTGAACACTGAAGCTTTCTTT.